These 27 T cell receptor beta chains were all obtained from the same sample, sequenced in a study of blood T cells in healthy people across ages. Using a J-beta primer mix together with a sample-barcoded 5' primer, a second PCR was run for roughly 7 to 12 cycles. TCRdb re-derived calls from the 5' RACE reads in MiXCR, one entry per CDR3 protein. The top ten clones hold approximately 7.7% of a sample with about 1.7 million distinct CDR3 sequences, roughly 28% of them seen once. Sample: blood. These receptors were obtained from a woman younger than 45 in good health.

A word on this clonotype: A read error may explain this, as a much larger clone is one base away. The CDR3, as DNA: TGTGCCAGCAGCCATTACAGGCTCAATGAGCAGTACTTC. This codes for CASSHYRLNEQYF. The gene calls are TRBV11-1 and TRBJ2-7; D possibly corresponds to TRBD1 (5 bases). The germline CDR1 and CDR2 sequences are SGHAT and FQDESV (reference sequence). Between the trimmed V and J ends, which lost 5 bases and 7 bases, there was a span of 15 bases. This CDR3 has 13 amino acids.

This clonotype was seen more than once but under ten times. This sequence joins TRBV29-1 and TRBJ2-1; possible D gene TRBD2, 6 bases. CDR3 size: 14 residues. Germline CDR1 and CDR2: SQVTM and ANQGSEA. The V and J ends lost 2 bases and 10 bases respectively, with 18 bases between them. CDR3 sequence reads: CSVEKASVPKEQFF. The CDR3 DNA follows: TGCAGCGTTGAAAAGGCTAGCGTCCCTAAGGAGCAGTTCTTC.

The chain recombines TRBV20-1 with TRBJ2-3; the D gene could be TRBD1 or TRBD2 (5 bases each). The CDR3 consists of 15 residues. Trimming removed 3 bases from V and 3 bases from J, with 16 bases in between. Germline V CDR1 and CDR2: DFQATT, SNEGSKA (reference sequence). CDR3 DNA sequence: TGCAGTGCTAGTCTGGGGACCGGACTTACAGATACGCAGTATTTT. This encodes CSASLGTGLTDTQYF.

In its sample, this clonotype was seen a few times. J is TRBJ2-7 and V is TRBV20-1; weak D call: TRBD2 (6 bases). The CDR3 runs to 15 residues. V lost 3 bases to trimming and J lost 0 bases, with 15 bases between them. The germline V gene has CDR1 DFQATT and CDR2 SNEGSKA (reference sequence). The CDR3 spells CSAREGLGSSYEQYF. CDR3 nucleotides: TGCAGTGCTAGGGAGGGCCTAGGAAGCTCCTACGAGCAGTACTTC.

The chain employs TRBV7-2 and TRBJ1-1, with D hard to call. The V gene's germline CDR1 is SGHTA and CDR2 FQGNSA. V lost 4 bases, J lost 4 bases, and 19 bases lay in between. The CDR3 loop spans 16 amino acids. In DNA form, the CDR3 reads TGTGCCAGCAGCTCCAATATTTATTCGGGGAGCACTGAAGCTTTCTTT. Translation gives CASSSNIYSGSTEAFF.

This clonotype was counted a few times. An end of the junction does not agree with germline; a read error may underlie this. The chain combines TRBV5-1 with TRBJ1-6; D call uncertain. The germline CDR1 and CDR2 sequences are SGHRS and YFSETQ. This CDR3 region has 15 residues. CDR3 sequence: CTSRRVSTSNSPLHF. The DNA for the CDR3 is TGCACCAGCCGCCGGGTTTCGACCAGCAATTCACCCCTCCACTTT.

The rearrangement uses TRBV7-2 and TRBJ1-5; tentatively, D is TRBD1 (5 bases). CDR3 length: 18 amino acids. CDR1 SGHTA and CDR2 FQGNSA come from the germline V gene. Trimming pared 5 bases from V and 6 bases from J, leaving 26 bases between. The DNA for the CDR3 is TGTGCCAGCAGCCCCCAGTCCGGGGTCGGAAGGGGATCTCAGCCCCAGCATTTT. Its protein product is CASSPQSGVGRGSQPQHF.

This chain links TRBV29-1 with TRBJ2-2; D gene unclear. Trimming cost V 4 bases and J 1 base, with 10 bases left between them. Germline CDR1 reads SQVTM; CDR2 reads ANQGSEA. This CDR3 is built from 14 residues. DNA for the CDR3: TGCAGCGTTGTCGAGAATTTGAACACCGGGGAGCTGTTTTTT. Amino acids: CSVVENLNTGELFF.

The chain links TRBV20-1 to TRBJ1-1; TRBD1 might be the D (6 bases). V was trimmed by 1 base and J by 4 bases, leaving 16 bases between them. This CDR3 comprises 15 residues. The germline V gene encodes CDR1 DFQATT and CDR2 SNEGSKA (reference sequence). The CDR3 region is CSARGLQGSGTEAFF. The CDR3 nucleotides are TGCAGTGCTAGAGGATTACAGGGAAGTGGCACTGAAGCTTTCTTT.

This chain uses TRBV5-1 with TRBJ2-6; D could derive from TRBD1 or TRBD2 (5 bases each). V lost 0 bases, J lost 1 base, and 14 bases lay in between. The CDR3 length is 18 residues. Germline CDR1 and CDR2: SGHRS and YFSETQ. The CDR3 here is CASSLAGAITSGANVLTF. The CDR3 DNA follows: TGCGCCAGCAGCTTGGCCGGGGCAATTACTTCTGGGGCCAACGTCCTGACTTTC.

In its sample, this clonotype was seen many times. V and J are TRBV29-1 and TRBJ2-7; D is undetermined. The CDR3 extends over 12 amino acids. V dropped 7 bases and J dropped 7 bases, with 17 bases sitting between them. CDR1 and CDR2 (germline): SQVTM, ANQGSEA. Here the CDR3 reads CSAGSPVGEQYF. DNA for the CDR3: TGCAGCGCCGGGTCTCCGGTCGGAGAGCAGTACTTC.

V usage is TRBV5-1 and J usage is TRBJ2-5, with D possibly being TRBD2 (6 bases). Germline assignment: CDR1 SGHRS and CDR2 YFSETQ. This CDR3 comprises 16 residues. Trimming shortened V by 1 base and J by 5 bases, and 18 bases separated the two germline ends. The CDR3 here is CASSLFSGGTGETQYF. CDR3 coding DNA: TGCGCCAGCAGCTTGTTCTCTGGGGGGACTGGGGAGACCCAGTACTTC.

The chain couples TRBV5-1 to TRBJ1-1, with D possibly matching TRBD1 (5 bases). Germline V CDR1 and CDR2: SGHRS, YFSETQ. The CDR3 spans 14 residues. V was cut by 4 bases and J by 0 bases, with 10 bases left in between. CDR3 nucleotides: TGCGCCAGCAGCGTAGAGACAGTGAACACTGAAGCTTTCTTT. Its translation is CASSVETVNTEAFF.

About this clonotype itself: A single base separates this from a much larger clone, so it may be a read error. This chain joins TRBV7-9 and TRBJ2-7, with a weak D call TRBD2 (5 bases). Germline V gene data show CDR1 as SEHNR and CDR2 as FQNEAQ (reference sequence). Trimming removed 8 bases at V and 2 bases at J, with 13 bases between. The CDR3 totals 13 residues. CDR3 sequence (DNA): TGTGCCAGCGAAGAGGGTAGTACCTACGAGCAGTACTTC. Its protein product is CASEEGSTYEQYF.

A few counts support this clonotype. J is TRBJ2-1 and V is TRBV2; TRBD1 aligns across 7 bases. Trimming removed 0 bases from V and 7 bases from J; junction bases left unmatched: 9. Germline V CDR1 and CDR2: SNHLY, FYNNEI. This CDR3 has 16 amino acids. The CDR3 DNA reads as TGTGCCAGCAGTGAAGCGCTAGGGGACAGCCTTAATGAGCAGTTCTTC. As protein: CASSEALGDSLNEQFF.

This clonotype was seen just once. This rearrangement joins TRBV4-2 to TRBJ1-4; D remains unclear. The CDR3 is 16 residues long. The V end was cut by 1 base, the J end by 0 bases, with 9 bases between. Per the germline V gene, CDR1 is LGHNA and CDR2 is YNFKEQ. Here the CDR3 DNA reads TGTGCCAGCAGCCAAGCTCACACCGCAACTAATGAAAAACTGTTTTTT. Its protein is CASSQAHTATNEKLFF.

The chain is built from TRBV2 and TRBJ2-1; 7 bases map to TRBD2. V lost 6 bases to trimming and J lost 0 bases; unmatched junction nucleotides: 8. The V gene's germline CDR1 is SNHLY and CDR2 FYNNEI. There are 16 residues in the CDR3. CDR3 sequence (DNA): TGTGCCAGCAGCCCGGAAGCGGGGAGCTCCTACAATGAGCAGTTCTTC. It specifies CASSPEAGSSYNEQFF. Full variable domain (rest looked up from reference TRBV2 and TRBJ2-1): EPEVTQTPSHQVTQMGQEVILRCVPISNHLYFYWYRQILGQKVEFLVSFYNNEISEKSEIFDDQFSVERPDGSNFTLKIRSTKLEDSAMYFCASSPEAGSSYNEQFFGPGTRLTVL.

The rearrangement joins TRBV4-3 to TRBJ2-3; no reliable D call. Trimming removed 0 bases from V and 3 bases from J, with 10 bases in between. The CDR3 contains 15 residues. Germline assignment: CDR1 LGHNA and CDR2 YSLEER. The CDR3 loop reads CASSQDTVRTDTQYF. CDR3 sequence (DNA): TGCGCCAGCAGCCAAGATACCGTTAGGACAGATACGCAGTATTTT.

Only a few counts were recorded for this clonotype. The CDR3 nucleotides read TGTGCCAGCACCATTAGCGGAAACCGGATGGATACGCAGTATTTT. It yields the protein CASTISGNRMDTQYF. This sequence joins TRBV11-2 and TRBJ2-3; D perhaps matches TRBD2 (6 bases). The CDR3 has 15 residues. Germline V CDR1 and CDR2: SGHAT, FQNNGV. V lost 7 bases, J lost 6 bases, and 20 bases lay in between.

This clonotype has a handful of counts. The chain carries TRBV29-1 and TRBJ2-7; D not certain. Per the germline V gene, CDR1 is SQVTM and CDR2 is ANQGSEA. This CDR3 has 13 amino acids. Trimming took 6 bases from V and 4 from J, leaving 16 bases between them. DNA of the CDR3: TGCAGCGTCCTTAACGGCGAGGTTTACGAGCAGTACTTC. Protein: CSVLNGEVYEQYF.

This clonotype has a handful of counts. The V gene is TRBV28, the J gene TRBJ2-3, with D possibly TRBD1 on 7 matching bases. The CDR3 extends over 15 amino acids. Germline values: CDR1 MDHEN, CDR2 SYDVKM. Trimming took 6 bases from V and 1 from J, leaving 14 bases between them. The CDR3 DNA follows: TGTGCCAGCAGCCCCCGCAGGGGGGGCACAGATACGCAGTATTTT. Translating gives CASSPRRGGTDTQYF.

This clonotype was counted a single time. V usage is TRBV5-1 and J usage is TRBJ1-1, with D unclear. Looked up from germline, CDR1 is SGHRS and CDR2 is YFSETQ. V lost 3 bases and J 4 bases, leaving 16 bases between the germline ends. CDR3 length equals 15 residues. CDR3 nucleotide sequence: TGCGCCAGCAGCTCGGGTTCGGTTGACGCCACTGAAGCTTTCTTT. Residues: CASSSGSVDATEAFF.

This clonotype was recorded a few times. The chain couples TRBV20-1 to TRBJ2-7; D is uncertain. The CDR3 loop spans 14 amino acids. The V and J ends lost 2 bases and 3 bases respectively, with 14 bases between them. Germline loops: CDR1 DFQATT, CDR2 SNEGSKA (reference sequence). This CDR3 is CSARSGAGLYEQYF. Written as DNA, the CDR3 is TGCAGTGCTAGATCCGGAGCCGGCCTCTACGAGCAGTACTTC.

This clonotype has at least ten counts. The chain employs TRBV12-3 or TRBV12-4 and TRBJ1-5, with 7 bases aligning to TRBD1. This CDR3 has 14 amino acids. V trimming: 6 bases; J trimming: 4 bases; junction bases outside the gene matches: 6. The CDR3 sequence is CASSLGQTNQPQHF. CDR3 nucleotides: TGTGCCAGCAGCTTGGGACAGACGAATCAGCCCCAGCATTTT.

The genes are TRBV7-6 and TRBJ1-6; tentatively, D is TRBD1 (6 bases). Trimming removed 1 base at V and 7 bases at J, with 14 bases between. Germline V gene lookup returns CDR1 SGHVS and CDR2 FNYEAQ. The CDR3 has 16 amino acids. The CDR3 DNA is TGTGCCAGCAGCTTAGGGTCGAGGCAGGGGAATTCACCCCTCCACTTT. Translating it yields CASSLGSRQGNSPLHF.

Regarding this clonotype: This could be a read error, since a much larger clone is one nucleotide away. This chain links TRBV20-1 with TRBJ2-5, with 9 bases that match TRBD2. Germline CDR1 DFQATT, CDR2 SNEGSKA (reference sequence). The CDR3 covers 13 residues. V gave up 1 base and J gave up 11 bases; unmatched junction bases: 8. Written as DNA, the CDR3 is TGCAGTGCTAGAGCCCTAGCGGGGAGTGAGCAGTACTTC. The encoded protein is CSARALAGSEQYF.

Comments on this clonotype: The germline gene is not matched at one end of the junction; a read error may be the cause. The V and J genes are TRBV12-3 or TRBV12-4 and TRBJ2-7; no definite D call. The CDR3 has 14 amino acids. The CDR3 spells CPSRDADRSYEQYF. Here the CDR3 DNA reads TGTCCCAGCAGAGATGCCGACCGTTCTTACGAGCAGTACTTC.